The following is a T cell receptor (beta chain) sequence with its context. This entry is derived from a study of T cell changes during pregnancy in multiple sclerosis. The method was immunoSEQ multiplex PCR; TCRdb's version includes in-frame clones alone and lacks a portion of them. The data contain about 83,000 clones, 91% of them singletons. The CDR3 contains 16 residues. The germline gives CDR1 LGHNA, CDR2 YNFKEQ. Trimming removed 4 bases from V and 3 bases from J; junction bases left unmatched: 5. Sequenced material: PBMCs, taken in the first trimester of pregnancy. This chain joins TRBV4-2 and TRBJ2-1, with 11 bases aligning to TRBD2. The receptor was isolated from a female donor in good health, serving as a control in a pregnancy study. Some clones in this sample may be carry-over from other donors' samples. This CDR3 reads CASSLNLAGGYNEQFF. The DNA of the CDR3 is TGTGCCAGCAGCCTAAATCTAGCGGGAGGCTACAATGAGCAGTTCTTC.